A single sample is the source of the 11 T cell receptor beta chains below, sequenced in a study of blood T cells in healthy people across ages. A second PCR of about 6 to 12 cycles used a sample-barcoded 5' primer and a J-beta primer mix. Using its own MiXCR run on the 5' RACE reads, TCRdb lists one record per CDR3 protein. The table has 1,800,000 or so distinct CDR3 sequences, 30% to 40% seen once; the top ten hold roughly 23%. The sequenced sample was blood. These receptor sequences come from a human donor in good health.

The table lists this clonotype with a count of one. This chain joins TRBV28 and TRBJ2-1, with D possibly being TRBD1 (6 bases). Trimming stripped 5 bases from V and 4 bases from J, with 15 bases between. This CDR3 comprises 15 residues. Germline V gene data show CDR1 as MDHEN and CDR2 as SYDVKM. The CDR3 bases are TGTGCCAGCAGTCTACAGGGTGAATTGTACAATGAGCAGTTCTTC. Amino acids: CASSLQGELYNEQFF.

This chain connects TRBV3-1 to TRBJ1-1, with D unresolved. Trimming shortened V by 0 bases and J by 6 bases, and 11 bases separated the two germline ends. The CDR3 has 14 residues. The germline CDR1 and CDR2 sequences are LGHDT and YNNKEL (reference sequence). This CDR3 reads CASSQEPSGAEAFF. CDR3 bases: TGTGCCAGCAGCCAAGAGCCCAGCGGTGCTGAAGCTTTCTTT.

This clonotype is a singleton in its sample. This chain links TRBV7-3 with TRBJ2-1, with D perhaps matching TRBD1 (6 bases). V lost 0 bases to trimming and J lost 3 bases, with 9 bases between them. The CDR3 is made up of 15 amino acids. CDR1 is SGHTA and CDR2 is FQGTGA in the germline V gene. The CDR3 sequence: CASSLTSRGYNEQFF. For the CDR3, the DNA is TGTGCCAGCAGCTTAACGTCCAGGGGCTACAATGAGCAGTTCTTC. The full variable domain, completed using reference TRBV7-3 and TRBJ2-1, is GAGVSQTPSNKVTEKGKYVELRCDPISGHTALYWYRQSLGQGPEFLIYFQGTGAADDSGLPNDRFFAVRPEGSVSTLKIQRTERGDSAVYLCASSLTSRGYNEQFFGPGTRLTVL.

The chain recombines TRBV10-3 with TRBJ1-2; D is unresolved. The CDR3 has 14 amino acids. V was trimmed by 2 bases and J by 1 base, leaving 8 bases between them. Germline V gene data show CDR1 as ENHRY and CDR2 as SYGVKD. CDR3 DNA sequence: TGTGCCATCAGTGAGGACATACGTAACTATGGCTACACCTTC. Its translation: CAISEDIRNYGYTF.

This clonotype has ten or more counts. CDR3 sequence reads: CSATQGGLETQYF. For the CDR3, the DNA is TGCAGTGCAACGCAAGGGGGCTTAGAGACCCAGTACTTC. This chain connects TRBV20-1 to TRBJ2-5, with 7 bases lining up with TRBD1. This CDR3 spans 13 amino acids. Germline V lookup: CDR1 DFQATT, CDR2 SNEGSKA (reference sequence). With V trimmed by 6 bases and J by 4 bases, 8 bases remained unmatched.

The DNA for the CDR3 is TGTGCCAGCAGCCAAGACGGGCCTAAAGCTTTCTTT. This encodes CASSQDGPKAFF. The rearrangement joins TRBV14 to TRBJ1-1; D gene unclear. The V end lost 0 bases, the J end lost 9 bases, and 8 bases lay between the germline ends. Germline loops: CDR1 SGHDN, CDR2 FVKESK. The CDR3 sequence is 12 residues long.

Only a few counts were recorded for this clonotype. The chain combines TRBV24-1 with TRBJ2-7, with 7 bases that match TRBD1. The V and J ends lost 2 bases and 4 bases, in that order; junction bases with no gene match: 4. The CDR3 has 14 amino acids. Germline-derived CDR1 and CDR2 are KGHDR and SFDVKD. The chain's CDR3 is CATSDSRTGYEQYF. Here the CDR3 DNA reads TGTGCCACCAGTGATTCTCGGACAGGTTACGAGCAGTACTTC.

Of note for this clonotype: This sequence may be a read error, since a much larger clone differs from it by one base. Here the CDR3 DNA reads TGCGCCAGCAGCTTGCTCCAGGGGGCAGAAGATACGCAGTATTTT. Amino acid sequence: CASSLLQGAEDTQYF. The rearrangement uses TRBV5-1 and TRBJ2-3; 8 nucleotides match TRBD1. The CDR3 is made up of 15 amino acids. J gave up 5 bases and V 1 base, and 6 bases lay outside the gene matches. Per germline, CDR1 SGHRS and CDR2 YFSETQ. The entire variable domain, with the rest obtained from reference TRBV5-1 and TRBJ2-3, is as follows: KAGVTQTPRYLIKTRGQQVTLSCSPISGHRSVSWYQQTPGQGLQFLFEYFSETQRNKGNFPGRFSGRQFSNSRSEMNVSTLELGDSALYLCASSLLQGAEDTQYFGPGTRLTVL.

The chain joins TRBV9 to TRBJ1-2, with TRBD1 matching 9 bases. Germline V CDR1 and CDR2: SGDLS, YYNGEE. After removal of 2 bases from V and 3 bases from J, the junction contained 5 bases not matched to a gene. The CDR3 covers 15 residues. CDR3 DNA: TGTGCCAGCAGCGTCGGACAGGGGATTTACTATGGCTACACCTTC. It encodes CASSVGQGIYYGYTF.

This rearrangement joins TRBV20-1 to TRBJ2-7, with 11 nucleotides matching TRBD2. V gave up 2 bases and J gave up 1 base; unmatched junction bases: 4. CDR1 and CDR2 from the germline V gene are DFQATT and SNEGSKA (reference sequence). CDR3 size: 15 residues. The CDR3 DNA reads TGCAGTGCTAGAACCCCTAGCGGGGGGTCCTACGAGCAGTACTTC. It specifies CSARTPSGGSYEQYF.

About this clonotype: A read error may produce the germline difference seen at one junction end. The chain recombines TRBV6-5 with TRBJ2-2; a weak D match, TRBD2 (6 bases). Germline V gene data show CDR1 as MNHEY and CDR2 as SVGAGI. This CDR3 spans 14 amino acids. Written as DNA, the CDR3 is TGTGCCAGCGGCAGGGACTCCTACACCGGGAAGCTGTTTTTT. Amino acid sequence: CASGRDSYTGKLFF.